Shown below are 5 T cell receptor beta chains from a single sample sequenced in a study of breast tumors, draining lymph nodes, adjacent tissues. TCRdb re-derived calls from the multiplex PCR reads in MiXCR, one entry per CDR3 protein. The sample includes approximately 89,000 distinct CDR3 sequences, around 29% of them seen just once. Axillary draining lymph nodes of breast cancer patients supplied the node samples. Sequencing was done on a sample of axillary lymph node tissue. These receptor sequences come from a female donor with breast cancer. Some clones in this sample may be carry-over from other donors' samples.

As concerns this clonotype: A much larger clone is a single base away; this may be a read error. The chain is built from TRBV5-4 and TRBJ2-7; 8 bases match TRBD1. The CDR3 is made up of 13 amino acids. V shed 4 bases, J shed 6 bases, and the junction held 6 bases outside the gene matches. Germline CDR1 and CDR2: SGHNT and YYREEE (reference sequence). The CDR3 bases are TGTGCCAGCAGCCCGGACAGGGCGGGCGAGCAGTACTTC. Its translation is CASSPDRAGEQYF.

This rearrangement joins TRBV15 to TRBJ2-5, with D maybe TRBD2 (6 bases). The CDR3 contains 14 residues. Germline loops: CDR1 LNHNV, CDR2 YYDKDF (reference sequence). V lost 8 bases to trimming and J lost 6 bases, with 19 bases between them. CDR3 loop: CATEDSGRSQTQYF. DNA for the CDR3: TGTGCCACCGAAGATAGCGGAAGGTCGCAGACCCAGTACTTC.

This clonotype has only one observation. The rearrangement joins TRBV9 to TRBJ2-3; 8 nucleotides match TRBD2. Germline-derived CDR1 and CDR2 are SGDLS and YYNGEE. J was trimmed by 8 bases and V by 0 bases; bases with no gene match: 5. CDR3 length: 14 residues. The CDR3 here is CASSVGLAGGTQYF. The CDR3, as DNA: TGTGCCAGCAGCGTAGGGCTAGCGGGCGGTACGCAGTATTTT.

This clonotype was seen many times. The chain couples TRBV3-1 to TRBJ1-3; D is possibly TRBD1 (6 bases). The CDR3 has 13 amino acids. Germline lookup yields CDR1 LGHDT and CDR2 YNNKEL (reference sequence). Trimming pared 0 bases from V and 7 bases from J, leaving 7 bases between. The CDR3 spells CASSQDRGNTIYF. The CDR3 bases are TGTGCCAGCAGCCAAGATAGGGGGAACACCATATATTTT. The complete variable domain, with remaining parts taken from reference TRBV3-1 and TRBJ1-3, reads DTAVSQTPKYLVTQMGNDKSIKCEQNLGHDTMYWYKQDSKKFLKIMFSYNNKELIINETVPNRFSPKSPDKAHLNLHINSLELGDSAVYFCASSQDRGNTIYFGEGSWLTVV.

At least ten counts were recorded for this clonotype. This chain joins TRBV9 and TRBJ2-1, with 7 bases matching TRBD2. The CDR3 consists of 15 residues. Germline CDR1 is SGDLS and CDR2 is YYNGEE. Trimming cost V 0 bases and J 3 bases; bases outside gene matches: 3. The CDR3 nucleotides are TGTGCCAGCAGCGTAGAATCTAGCGGCTACAATGAGCAGTTCTTC. It specifies CASSVESSGYNEQFF.